This TCR beta chain came from a study of T cells in Graves' hyperthyroidism and ophthalmopathy. Each diagnosis drew on symptoms, thyroxine, TRAb, thyroid ultrasound and orbital computed tomography findings. TCR beta CDR3 sequences were amplified from RNA transcripts. Using the HTBI primer set, a first-round RT-PCR was run on the TCR CDR3. Via MiXCR, TCRdb re-called the multiplex PCR reads, giving one row per CDR3 protein. This sample yields fewer than 700,000 distinct CDR3 sequences, of which roughly 17% are seen a single time; around 3.9% belongs to the top ten. V lost 1 base, J lost 0 bases, and 5 bases stayed unmatched. The germline gives CDR1 DFQATT, CDR2 SNEGSKA (reference sequence). The CDR3 extends over 16 amino acids.

The source is a woman between 25 and 40 years old with Graves' hyperthyroidism. The chain combines TRBV20-1 with TRBJ2-7, with TRBD2 identical over 11 bases. The source material was blood. CDR3 amino acids: CSARVGTSGFSYEQYF. The CDR3 DNA sequence: TGCAGTGCTAGAGTCGGGACTAGCGGATTCTCCTACGAGCAGTACTTC.